This T cell receptor (beta chain) came from a study of blood T cells in healthy people across ages. Study results and caveats: Comparison with aged donors showed that long-lived donors had more naive CD4+ cells and higher diversity.

This CDR3 contains 18 residues. Germline V gene lookup returns CDR1 DFQATT and CDR2 SNEGSKA (reference sequence). With 1 base clipped from V and 3 bases from J, the junction kept 12 bases outside the gene matches. About this clonotype itself: Its specificity is unknown.

With a J-beta primer mix and a sample-barcoded 5' primer, a second PCR ran roughly 6 to 11 cycles. Every individual sample yielded 2.5 million or more paired-end reads (each containing CDR3). TCRdb redid the calling of the 5' RACE reads with MiXCR, one entry per CDR3 protein. The sample has under 1,000,000 distinct CDR3 sequences, about 42% seen once. Ranging in age from about 6 to 100, the donors were healthy Caucasian individuals from Russia. This TCR came from a man at least 80 years old in good health. Sequencing used blood. This chain connects TRBV20-1 to TRBJ2-4, with TRBD2 matching 10 bases. CDR3 sequence (DNA): TGCAGTGCTAGAGTAGAGGTAGCGGGGGGCCTAGGCAAAAACATTCAGTACTTC. Translating gives CSARVEVAGGLGKNIQYF.